This T cell receptor beta chain was identified during a study of T cell responses to AZD1222 COVID-19 vaccine. TCRdb's copy holds only in-frame clones and misses some; the assay was immunoSEQ multiplex PCR. The table lists 110,000 or so clones, roughly 89% of them singletons. The CDR3 sequence is 13 residues long. The germline gives CDR1 SNHLY, CDR2 FYNNEI. The V and J ends lost 6 bases and 7 bases respectively, with 10 bases between them. This sample comprised peripheral blood, obtained 28 days after the second AZD1222 dose. This TCR was sampled from an adult who received the AZD1222 COVID-19 vaccine. The chain recombines TRBV2 with TRBJ1-6, with D possibly matching TRBD1 (6 bases). The DNA of the CDR3 is TGTGCCAGCAGACAGGGAAACAATTCACCCCTCCACTTT. It specifies CASRQGNNSPLHF.